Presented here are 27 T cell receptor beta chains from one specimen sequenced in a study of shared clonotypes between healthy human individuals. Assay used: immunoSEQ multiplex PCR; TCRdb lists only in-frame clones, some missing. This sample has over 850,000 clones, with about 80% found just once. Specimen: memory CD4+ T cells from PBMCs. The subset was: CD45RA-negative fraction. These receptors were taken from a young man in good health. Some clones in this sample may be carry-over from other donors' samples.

The CDR3 spells CASRILGLGTDTQYF. The DNA for the CDR3 is TGTGCCAGTAGAATATTGGGACTAGGCACAGATACGCAGTATTTT. The chain employs TRBV19 and TRBJ2-3; 8 nucleotides line up with TRBD2. The length of the CDR3 is 15 residues. Trimming took 6 bases from V and 1 from J; bases not matched to a gene: 6. Germline V gene sequence: CDR1 LNHDA, CDR2 SQIVND (reference sequence).

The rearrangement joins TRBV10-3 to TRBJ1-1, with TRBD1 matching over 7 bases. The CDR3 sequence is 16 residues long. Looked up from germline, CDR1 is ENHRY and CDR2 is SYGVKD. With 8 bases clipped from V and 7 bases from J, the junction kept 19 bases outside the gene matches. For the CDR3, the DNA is TGTGCCATCGCCCAGAGCTCCGGGACAGCTTTAATTGAAGCTTTCTTT. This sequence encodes CAIAQSSGTALIEAFF.

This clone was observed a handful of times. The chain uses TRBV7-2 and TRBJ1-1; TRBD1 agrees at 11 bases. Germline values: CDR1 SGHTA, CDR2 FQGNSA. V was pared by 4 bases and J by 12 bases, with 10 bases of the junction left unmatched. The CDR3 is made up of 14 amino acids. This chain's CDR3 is CASSSRGTGGRTFF. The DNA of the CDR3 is TGTGCCAGCAGCTCCCGTGGGACAGGGGGTAGAACTTTCTTT.

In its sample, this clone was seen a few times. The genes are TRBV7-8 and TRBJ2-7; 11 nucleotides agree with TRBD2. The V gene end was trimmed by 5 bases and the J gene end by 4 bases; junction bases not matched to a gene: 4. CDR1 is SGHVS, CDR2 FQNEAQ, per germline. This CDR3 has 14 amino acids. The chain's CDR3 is CASSAGTSGYEQYF. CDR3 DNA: TGTGCCAGCAGCGCCGGGACTAGCGGTTACGAGCAGTACTTC.

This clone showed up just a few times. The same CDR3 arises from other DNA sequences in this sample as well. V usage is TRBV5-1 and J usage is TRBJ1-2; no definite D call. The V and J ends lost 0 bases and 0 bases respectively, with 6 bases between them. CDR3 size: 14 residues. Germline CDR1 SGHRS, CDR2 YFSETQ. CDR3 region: CASSLDSPNYGYTF. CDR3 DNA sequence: TGCGCCAGCAGCTTGGACAGTCCTAACTATGGCTACACCTTC.

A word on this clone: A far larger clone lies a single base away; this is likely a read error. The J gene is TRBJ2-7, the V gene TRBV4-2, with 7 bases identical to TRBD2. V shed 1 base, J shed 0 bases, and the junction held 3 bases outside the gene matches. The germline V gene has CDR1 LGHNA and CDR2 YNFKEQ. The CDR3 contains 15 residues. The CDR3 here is CASSQGREDSYEQYF. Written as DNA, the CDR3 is TGTGCCAGCAGCCAAGGACGGGAGGACTCCTACGAGCAGTACTTC.

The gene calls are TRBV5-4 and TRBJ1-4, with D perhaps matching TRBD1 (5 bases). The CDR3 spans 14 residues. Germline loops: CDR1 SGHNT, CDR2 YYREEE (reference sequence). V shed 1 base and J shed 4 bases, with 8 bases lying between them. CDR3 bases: TGTGCCAGCAGCTTGACTGGGGGTAATGAAAAACTGTTTTTT. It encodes CASSLTGGNEKLFF.

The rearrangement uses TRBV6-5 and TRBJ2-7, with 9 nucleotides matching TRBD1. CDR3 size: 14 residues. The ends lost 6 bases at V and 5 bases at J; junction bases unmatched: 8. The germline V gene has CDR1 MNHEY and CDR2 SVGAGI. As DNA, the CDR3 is TGTGCCAGCAGGAAGGGACAGGGTAGGGACGAGCAGTACTTC. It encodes CASRKGQGRDEQYF.

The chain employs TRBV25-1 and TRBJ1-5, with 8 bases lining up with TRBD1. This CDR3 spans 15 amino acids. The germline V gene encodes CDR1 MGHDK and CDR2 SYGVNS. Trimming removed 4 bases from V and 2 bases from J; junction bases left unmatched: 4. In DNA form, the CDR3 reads TGTGCCAGCAGTGGACAGGGGAAGGGCAATCAGCCCCAGCATTTT. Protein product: CASSGQGKGNQPQHF.

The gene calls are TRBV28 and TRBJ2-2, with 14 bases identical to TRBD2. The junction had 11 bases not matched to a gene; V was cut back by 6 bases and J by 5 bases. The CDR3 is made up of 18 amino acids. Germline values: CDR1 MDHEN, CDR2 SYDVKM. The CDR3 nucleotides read TGTGCCAGCAGCCTTAGACAGGGACTAGCGGGAGTAACCGGGGAGCTGTTTTTT. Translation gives CASSLRQGLAGVTGELFF.

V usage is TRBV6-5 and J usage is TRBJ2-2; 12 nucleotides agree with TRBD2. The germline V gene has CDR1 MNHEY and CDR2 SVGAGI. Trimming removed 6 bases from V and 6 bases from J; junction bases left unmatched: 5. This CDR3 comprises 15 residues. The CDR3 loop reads CASRPTSGSAGELFF. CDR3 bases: TGTGCCAGCAGACCGACTAGCGGGAGTGCCGGGGAGCTGTTTTTT.

This CDR3 is CASSPLAGSSGNTIYF. The DNA for the CDR3 is TGTGCCAGCAGTCCATTGGCAGGAAGCTCTGGAAACACCATATATTTT. The chain combines TRBV27 with TRBJ1-3; D call uncertain. The CDR3 totals 16 residues. Germline V gene lookup returns CDR1 MNHEY and CDR2 SMNVEV (reference sequence). V lost 5 bases, J lost 0 bases, and 14 bases lay in between.

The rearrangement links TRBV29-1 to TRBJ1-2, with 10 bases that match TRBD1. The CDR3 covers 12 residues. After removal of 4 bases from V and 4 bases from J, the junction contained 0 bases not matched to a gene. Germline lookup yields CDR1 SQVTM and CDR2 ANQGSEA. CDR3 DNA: TGCAGCGTTGGACAGGGGGCCTATGGCTACACCTTC. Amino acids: CSVGQGAYGYTF.

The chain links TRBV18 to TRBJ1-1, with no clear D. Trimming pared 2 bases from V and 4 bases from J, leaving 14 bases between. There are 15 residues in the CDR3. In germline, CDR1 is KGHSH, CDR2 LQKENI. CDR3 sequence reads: CASSPEGGMATEAFF. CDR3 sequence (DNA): TGTGCCAGCTCACCAGAGGGAGGGATGGCCACTGAAGCTTTCTTT. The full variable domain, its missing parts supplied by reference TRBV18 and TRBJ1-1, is NAGVMQNPRHLVRRRGQEARLRCSPMKGHSHVYWYRQLPEEGLKFMVYLQKENIIDESGMPKERFSAEFPKEGPSILRIQQVVRGDSAAYFCASSPEGGMATEAFFGQGTRLTVV.

The DNA of the CDR3 is TGTGCCAGCACAGGGGGGGGGAACACTGAAGCTTTCTTT. This encodes CASTGGGNTEAFF. This sequence joins TRBV27 and TRBJ1-1, with 7 positions matching TRBD1. The CDR3 loop spans 13 amino acids. The V gene's germline CDR1 is MNHEY and CDR2 SMNVEV (reference sequence). V lost 7 bases to trimming and J lost 1 base; unmatched junction nucleotides: 3.

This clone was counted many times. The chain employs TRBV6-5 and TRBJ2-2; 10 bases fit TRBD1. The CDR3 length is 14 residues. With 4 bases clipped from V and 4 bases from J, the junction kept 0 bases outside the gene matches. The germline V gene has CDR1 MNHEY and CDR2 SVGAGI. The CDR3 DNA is TGTGCCAGCAGTTGGGACAGGGGCACCGGGGAGCTGTTTTTT. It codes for CASSWDRGTGELFF.

The CDR3 sequence is CASSWVVNGNTEAFF. In DNA form, the CDR3 reads TGTGCCAGCAGCTGGGTCGTTAATGGGAACACTGAAGCTTTCTTT. The chain employs TRBV2 and TRBJ1-1; D is ambiguous. Germline lookup yields CDR1 SNHLY and CDR2 FYNNEI. Trimming cost V 6 bases and J 1 base, with 15 bases left between them. The CDR3 spans 15 residues.

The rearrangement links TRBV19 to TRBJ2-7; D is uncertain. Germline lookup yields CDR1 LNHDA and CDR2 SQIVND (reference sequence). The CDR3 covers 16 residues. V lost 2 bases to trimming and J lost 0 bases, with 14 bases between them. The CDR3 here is CASSIPQDPSSYEQYF. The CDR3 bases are TGTGCCAGTAGTATACCCCAAGACCCAAGCTCCTACGAGCAGTACTTC.

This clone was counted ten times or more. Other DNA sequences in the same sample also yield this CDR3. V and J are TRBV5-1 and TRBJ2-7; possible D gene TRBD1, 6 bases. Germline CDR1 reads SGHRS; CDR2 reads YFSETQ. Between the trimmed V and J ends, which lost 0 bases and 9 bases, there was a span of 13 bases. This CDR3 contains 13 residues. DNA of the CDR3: TGCGCCAGCAGCTTGGAATCACAGGGTAGGCAGTACTTC. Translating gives CASSLESQGRQYF.

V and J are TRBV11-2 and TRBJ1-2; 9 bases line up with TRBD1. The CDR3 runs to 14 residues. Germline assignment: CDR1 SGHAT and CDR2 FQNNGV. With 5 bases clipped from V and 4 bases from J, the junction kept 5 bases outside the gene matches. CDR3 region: CASSIRTGVYGYTF. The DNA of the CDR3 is TGTGCCAGCAGCATCCGGACAGGGGTCTATGGCTACACCTTC.

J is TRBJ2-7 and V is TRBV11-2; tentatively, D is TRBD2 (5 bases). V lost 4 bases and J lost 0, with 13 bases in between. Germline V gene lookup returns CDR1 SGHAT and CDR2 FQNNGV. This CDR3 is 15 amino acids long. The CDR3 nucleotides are TGTGCCAGCAGCTATATAGCGACTCTCTCCTACGAGCAGTACTTC. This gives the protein CASSYIATLSYEQYF. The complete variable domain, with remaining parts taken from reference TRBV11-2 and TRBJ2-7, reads EAGVAQSPRYKIIEKRQSVAFWCNPISGHATLYWYQQILGQGPKLLIQFQNNGVVDDSQLPKDRFSAERLKGVDSTLKIQPAKLEDSAVYLCASSYIATLSYEQYFGPGTRLTVT.

The CDR3 DNA is TGTGCCAGCTCACCGGTTGATTTGGGAGGAAAGGCTTTCTTT. This codes for CASSPVDLGGKAFF. The V gene is TRBV18, the J gene TRBJ1-1; D remains ambiguous. This CDR3 region has 14 residues. Deletions cut 3 bases from V and 11 bases from J, with 19 bases between. CDR1 is KGHSH and CDR2 is LQKENI in the germline V gene.

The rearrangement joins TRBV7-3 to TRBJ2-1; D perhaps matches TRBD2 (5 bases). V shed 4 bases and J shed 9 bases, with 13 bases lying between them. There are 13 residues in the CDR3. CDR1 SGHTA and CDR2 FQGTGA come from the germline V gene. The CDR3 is CASSSRGSREQFF. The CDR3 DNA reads TGTGCCAGCAGCTCCCGGGGATCTCGTGAGCAGTTCTTC.

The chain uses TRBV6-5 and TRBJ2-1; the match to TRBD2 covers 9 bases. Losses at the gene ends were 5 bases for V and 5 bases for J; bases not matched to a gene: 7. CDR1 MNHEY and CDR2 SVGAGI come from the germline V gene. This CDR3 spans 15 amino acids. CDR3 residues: CASSQPGLADNEQFF. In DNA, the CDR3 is TGTGCCAGCAGTCAACCGGGACTAGCAGACAATGAGCAGTTCTTC.

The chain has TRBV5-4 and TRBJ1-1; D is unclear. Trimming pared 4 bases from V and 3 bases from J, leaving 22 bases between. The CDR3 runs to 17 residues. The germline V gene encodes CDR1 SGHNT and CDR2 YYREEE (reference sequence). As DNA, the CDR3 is TGTGCCAGCAGCCGCGGTAACCTGGGGAGAGTGGACACTGAAGCTTTCTTT. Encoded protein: CASSRGNLGRVDTEAFF.

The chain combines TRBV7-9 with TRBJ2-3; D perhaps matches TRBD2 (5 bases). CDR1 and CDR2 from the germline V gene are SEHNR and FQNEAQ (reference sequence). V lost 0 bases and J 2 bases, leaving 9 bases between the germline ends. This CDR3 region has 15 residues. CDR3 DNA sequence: TGTGCCAGCAGCTTAGCCCTCGGGAACACAGATACGCAGTATTTT. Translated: CASSLALGNTDTQYF.

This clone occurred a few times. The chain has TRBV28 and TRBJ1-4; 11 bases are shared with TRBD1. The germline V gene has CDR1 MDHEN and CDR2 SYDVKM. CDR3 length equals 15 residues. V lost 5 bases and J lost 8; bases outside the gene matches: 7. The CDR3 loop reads CASSTPGQGDEKLFF. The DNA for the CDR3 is TGTGCCAGCAGTACTCCGGGACAGGGGGACGAAAAACTGTTTTTT. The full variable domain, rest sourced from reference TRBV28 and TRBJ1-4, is DVKVTQSSRYLVKRTGEKVFLECVQDMDHENMFWYRQDPGLGLRLIYFSYDVKMKEKGDIPEGYSVSREKKERFSLILESASTNQTSMYLCASSTPGQGDEKLFFGSGTQLSVL.